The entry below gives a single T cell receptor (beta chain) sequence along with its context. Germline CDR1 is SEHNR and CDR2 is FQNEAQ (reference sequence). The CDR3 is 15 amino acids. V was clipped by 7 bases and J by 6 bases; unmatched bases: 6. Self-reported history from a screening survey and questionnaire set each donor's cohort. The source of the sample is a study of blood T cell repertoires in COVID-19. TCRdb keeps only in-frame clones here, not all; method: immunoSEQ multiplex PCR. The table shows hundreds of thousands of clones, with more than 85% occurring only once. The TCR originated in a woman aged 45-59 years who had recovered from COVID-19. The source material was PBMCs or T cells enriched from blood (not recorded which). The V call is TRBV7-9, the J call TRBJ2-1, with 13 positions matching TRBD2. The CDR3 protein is CASNPGLAGANEQFF. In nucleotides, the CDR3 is TGTGCCAGCAACCCAGGACTAGCGGGAGCCAATGAGCAGTTCTTC.